These T cell receptor beta chains were read from a single sample in a study of blood T cell repertoires in COVID-19. The repertoire was sequenced with immunoSEQ multiplex PCR; TCRdb's copy has only in-frame clones and lacks some. The sample carries approximately 130,000 clones, over 80% recorded once. Sequencing was done on a sample of peripheral blood. These receptors were obtained from a man between 50 and 59 years old with active COVID-19. Both conserved end residues are part of each CDR3. Fields, in order: clone size, V gene, D gene, J gene, CDR3 protein, CDR3 DNA. A D gene is named only where the DNA matches it firmly. Size is omitted from some rows. Given values are once, few, many or a class for expanded clones.

>.|TRBV3-1/TRBV3-2|TRBD1|TRBJ2-7
CASSQVIGQGRGGSSYEQYF
TGTGCCAGCAGCCAAGTCATCGGACAGGGGAGGGGAGGGTCCTCCTACGAGCAGTACTTC
>.|TRBV13|.|TRBJ1-5
CASSFEGDQPQHF
TGTGCCAGCAGCTTCGAGGGGGATCAGCCCCAGCATTTT
>.|TRBV18|TRBD1|TRBJ2-7
CASSTSGTGYQAYEQYF
TGTGCCAGCTCAACATCCGGGACAGGGTATCAGGCCTACGAGCAGTACTTC
>.|TRBV6-1|.|TRBJ2-1
CASSDSYQGNEQFF
TGTGCCAGCAGTGATTCGTACCAGGGGAATGAGCAGTTCTTC
>.|TRBV5-1|TRBD1|TRBJ1-4
CASSSTGGVREKLFF
TGCGCCAGCAGCAGCACAGGGGGCGTTCGGGAAAAACTGTTTTTT
>.|TRBV19|TRBD1|TRBJ1-2
CASSIFGPGTGVGNYGYTF
TGTGCCAGTAGTATATTCGGTCCCGGGACAGGGGTTGGAAACTATGGCTACACCTTC
>.|TRBV30|TRBD1|TRBJ1-2
CAFPPQGGGYTF
TGTGCCTTTCCTCCCCAGGGGGGTGGCTACACCTTC
>few|TRBV3-1/TRBV3-2|TRBD1|TRBJ1-6
CASSQARTGGNSPLHF
TGTGCCAGCAGCCAGGCTCGGACAGGGGGTAATTCACCCCTCCACTTT
>once|TRBV14|TRBD1|TRBJ2-3
CASSPYSTGGGGDTQYF
TGTGCCAGCAGCCCCTACTCGACAGGGGGCGGGGGAGATACGCAGTATTTT
>.|TRBV18|.|TRBJ1-5
CASSPAQSNQPQHF
TGTGCCAGCTCACCTGCACAGAGCAATCAGCCCCAGCATTTT
>.|TRBV4-1|.|TRBJ2-7
CASSHQADSTYEQYF
TGCGCCAGCAGCCACCAAGCGGACAGCACCTACGAGCAGTACTTC
>.|TRBV3-1/TRBV3-2|.|TRBJ2-2
CASSQAGELFF
TGTGCCAGCAGCCAAGCAGGGGAGCTGTTTTTT
>.|TRBV19|.|TRBJ2-7
CASSPRPGHPNPLSYEQYF
TGTGCCAGTAGCCCCCGGCCGGGACACCCAAACCCCCTCTCCTACGAGCAGTACTTC
>.|TRBV4-3|.|TRBJ1-1
CASSQDGIRGGTEAFF
TGCGCCAGCAGCCAAGATGGGATCCGGGGAGGGACTGAAGCTTTCTTT
>.|TRBV5-6|.|TRBJ2-7
CASSSIAGTPTYEQYF
TGTGCCAGCAGCTCTATCGCCGGGACACCAACCTACGAGCAGTACTTC
>.|TRBV18|TRBD1|TRBJ1-2
CASSPGTAYGYTF
TGTGCCAGCTCACCCGGGACAGCCTATGGCTACACCTTC
>few|TRBV9|.|TRBJ2-3
CASSLQGEGIDTQYF
TGTGCCAGCAGCTTACAGGGGGAGGGCATTGATACGCAGTATTTT
>few|TRBV28|.|TRBJ2-7
CATGRGEQYF
TGTGCCACAGGACGGGGAGAGCAGTACTTC
>.|TRBV3-1/TRBV3-2|TRBD2|TRBJ2-1
CASSLASGGAGNEQFF
TGTGCCAGCAGCCTCGCTAGCGGGGGGGCCGGTAATGAGCAGTTCTTC
>.|TRBV7-2|TRBD2|TRBJ2-1
CASSFGGADLSEQFF
TGTGCCAGCAGCTTCGGGGGGGCGGATTTATCTGAGCAGTTCTTC
>.|TRBV24-1|TRBD2|TRBJ2-1
CATSEGGGRSDNEQFF
TGTGCCACCAGTGAAGGCGGGGGGCGGTCGGACAATGAGCAGTTCTTC
>.|TRBV6-2/TRBV6-3|TRBD1|TRBJ1-2
CASSYRGTGEGDGYTF
TGTGCCAGCAGTTACCGGGGGACAGGGGAAGGAGATGGCTACACCTTC
>.|TRBV11-2|.|TRBJ1-3
CASSWWAGQSTGNTIYF
TGTGCCAGCAGCTGGTGGGCAGGGCAGTCGACTGGAAACACCATATATTTT
>.|TRBV7-2|TRBD1|TRBJ1-4
CASSLTGYEKLFF
TGTGCCAGCAGCTTGACAGGGTATGAAAAACTGTTTTTT
>.|TRBV7-9|TRBD1|TRBJ1-2
CASSSGQGEGGYTF
TGTGCCAGCAGCTCGGGACAGGGAGAAGGCGGCTACACCTTC
>.|TRBV9|TRBD1|TRBJ1-6
CASSARQGNSPLHF
TGTGCCAGCAGCGCCCGACAGGGAAATTCACCCCTCCACTTT
>.|TRBV19|.|TRBJ1-2
CASETKTGNYGYTF
TGTGCCAGTGAGACCAAGACAGGAAACTATGGCTACACCTTC